This T cell receptor beta chain derives from a study of neurological immune-mediated disorders. Regarding the study as a whole: TCR clonal expansion peaked in HTLV-1-associated myelopathy patients and was lowest in multiple sclerosis patients.

Synthesis of cDNA was carried out by template-switch 5'RACE. The reaction used 10-nucleotide random UMIs. The output of every sequencing run, over 160 million TCR-beta sequences, came from 15-18 subjects. TCRdb re-derived calls from the 5' RACE reads in MiXCR, one entry per CDR3 protein. The repertoire consists of approximately 46,000 distinct CDR3 sequences, with 10% occurring once and the leading ten covering approximately 5.3%. The unsorted libraries originated from 2 million PBMCs that had been stored at -80 C. V lost 5 bases and J lost 6, with 15 bases in between. Per the germline V gene, CDR1 is MDHEN and CDR2 is SYDVKM. The CDR3 length is 14 residues. This clonotype was seen ten or more times. What it binds is not known.

This TCR was recovered from a man in his sixties or seventies with HTLV-1-associated myelopathy (HAM/TSP). Sequenced: PBMCs. The genes are TRBV28 and TRBJ2-3; D may be TRBD1 (6 bases). Written as DNA, the CDR3 is TGTGCCAGCAGTCCCTCAGGGGCACGGGATACGCAGTATTTT. Amino acid sequence: CASSPSGARDTQYF.